The rows below give T cell receptor beta chains drawn from one sample of a study of graft-versus-host responses after intestinal transplantation. No cognate antigen is known for these TCRs. Produced via immunoSEQ multiplex PCR; TCRdb's table is partial and in-frame only. Seen here are about 100,000 clones, 90% to 95% observed once, and the top ten hold about 0.18%. The sequencing used unstimulated CD4+ T cells sorted from spleen or lymph node cells, collected before transplant. These receptors all come from a human donor who was the organ donor for an intestinal transplant. Each CDR3 is given with its conserved first and last residue. A D gene is named only where the DNA matches it firmly. Clone size is not always given. Where it is, it says once, few, many or a class for expanded clones.

cdr3_length: 14
d_call: TRBD1
v_call: TRBV7-2
clone_size: once
j_call: TRBJ1-1
cdr3_aa: CASSSRTGGTEAFF
cdr3_nt: TGTGCCAGCAGCTCCAGGACAGGGGGCACTGAAGCTTTCTTT

cdr3_length: 15
d_call: TRBD2
v_call: TRBV6-1
clone_size: .
j_call: TRBJ2-7
cdr3_aa: CASSEAGTSGNEQYF
cdr3_nt: TGTGCCAGCAGTGAAGCCGGGACTAGCGGGAACGAGCAGTACTTC

cdr3_length: 15
d_call: .
v_call: TRBV27
clone_size: .
j_call: TRBJ1-4
cdr3_aa: CASSLFFSTNKKLFF
cdr3_nt: TGTGCCAGCAGTTTATTCTTCTCAACTAATAAAAAACTGTTTTTT

cdr3_length: 13
d_call: .
v_call: TRBV7-6
clone_size: .
j_call: TRBJ1-3
cdr3_aa: CASSPQFQNTIYF
cdr3_nt: TGTGCCAGCAGCCCCCAATTTCAGAACACCATATATTTT

cdr3_length: 15
d_call: TRBD1
v_call: TRBV2
clone_size: .
j_call: TRBJ1-5
cdr3_aa: CASSDGQGANQPQHF
cdr3_nt: TGTGCCAGCAGTGATGGCCAGGGGGCGAATCAGCCCCAGCATTTT

cdr3_length: 13
d_call: .
v_call: TRBV7-2
clone_size: .
j_call: TRBJ1-2
cdr3_aa: CASSLDRDYGYTF
cdr3_nt: TGTGCCAGCAGCTTAGACAGGGACTATGGCTACACCTTC

cdr3_length: 13
d_call: .
v_call: TRBV6-5
clone_size: .
j_call: TRBJ1-2
cdr3_aa: CASSYGGEGGYTF
cdr3_nt: TGTGCCAGCAGTTACGGGGGGGAGGGTGGCTACACCTTC

cdr3_length: 16
d_call: TRBD2
v_call: TRBV2
clone_size: .
j_call: TRBJ2-7
cdr3_aa: CASSVTLAGFTYEQYF
cdr3_nt: TGTGCCAGCAGCGTTACACTAGCGGGGTTTACCTACGAGCAGTACTTC

cdr3_length: 14
d_call: TRBD1
v_call: TRBV6-5
clone_size: once
j_call: TRBJ1-2
cdr3_aa: CASSGGTGPYGYTF
cdr3_nt: TGTGCCAGCAGTGGTGGGACAGGGCCCTATGGCTACACCTTC

cdr3_length: 16
d_call: .
v_call: TRBV15
clone_size: .
j_call: TRBJ2-3
cdr3_aa: CATSRTRSRGQDTQYF
cdr3_nt: TGTGCCACCAGCCGGACTAGAAGCAGGGGGCAAGATACGCAGTATTTT

cdr3_length: 15
d_call: .
v_call: TRBV4-1
clone_size: .
j_call: TRBJ2-2
cdr3_aa: CASSQAPGYTGELFF
cdr3_nt: TGCGCCAGCAGCCAAGCTCCGGGTTACACCGGGGAGCTGTTTTTT

cdr3_length: 14
d_call: TRBD1
v_call: TRBV19
clone_size: .
j_call: TRBJ2-2
cdr3_aa: CASTQGAFAGELFF
cdr3_nt: TGTGCCAGTACGCAGGGGGCGTTTGCCGGGGAGCTGTTTTTT

cdr3_length: 14
d_call: .
v_call: TRBV6-1
clone_size: .
j_call: TRBJ1-1
cdr3_aa: CASSDIGGYTEAFF
cdr3_nt: TGTGCCAGCAGTGACATCGGGGGGTACACTGAAGCTTTCTTT

cdr3_length: 13
d_call: .
v_call: TRBV19
clone_size: .
j_call: TRBJ1-2
cdr3_aa: CASSIAADYGYTF
cdr3_nt: TGTGCCAGTAGTATCGCGGCAGACTATGGCTACACCTTC

cdr3_length: 17
d_call: TRBD2
v_call: TRBV7-3
clone_size: .
j_call: TRBJ2-3
cdr3_aa: CASSLTGLAGGLDTQYF
cdr3_nt: TGTGCCAGCAGCTTAACCGGACTAGCGGGGGGCCTGGATACGCAGTATTTT

cdr3_length: 14
d_call: .
v_call: TRBV2
clone_size: once
j_call: TRBJ1-2
cdr3_aa: CASSERQARYGYTF
cdr3_nt: TGTGCCAGCAGTGAACGCCAGGCTCGCTATGGCTACACCTTC

cdr3_length: 16
d_call: .
v_call: TRBV4-2
clone_size: .
j_call: TRBJ1-2
cdr3_aa: CASSQDQKGGGRGYTF
cdr3_nt: TGTGCCAGCAGCCAAGATCAAAAGGGGGGGGGCAGGGGCTACACCTTC

cdr3_length: 15
d_call: .
v_call: TRBV7-7
clone_size: once
j_call: TRBJ1-2
cdr3_aa: CASSLGPGMVYGYTF
cdr3_nt: TGTGCTAGCAGCTTAGGTCCGGGAATGGTGTATGGCTACACCTTC

cdr3_length: 17
d_call: .
v_call: TRBV5-4
clone_size: .
j_call: TRBJ2-1
cdr3_aa: CASSFGRPLAGYNEQFF
cdr3_nt: TGTGCCAGCAGCTTCGGACGCCCACTAGCCGGCTACAATGAGCAGTTCTTC

cdr3_length: 15
d_call: .
v_call: TRBV7-2
clone_size: .
j_call: TRBJ2-5
cdr3_aa: CASSLLMTGSREQYF
cdr3_nt: TGTGCCAGCAGCTTACTTATGACAGGGAGTCGGGAGCAGTACTTC

cdr3_length: 15
d_call: TRBD1
v_call: TRBV25-1
clone_size: .
j_call: TRBJ2-5
cdr3_aa: CASSTGTGGGETQYF
cdr3_nt: TGTGCCAGCAGTACCGGGACAGGGGGCGGAGAGACCCAGTACTTC

cdr3_length: 15
d_call: TRBD1
v_call: TRBV6-1
clone_size: .
j_call: TRBJ2-7
cdr3_aa: CASSLGQGPSYEQYF
cdr3_nt: TGTGCCAGCAGCCTCGGACAGGGACCCTCCTACGAGCAGTACTTC

cdr3_length: 15
d_call: TRBD1
v_call: TRBV19
clone_size: .
j_call: TRBJ1-5
cdr3_aa: CATLPDRGRNQPQHF
cdr3_nt: TGTGCCACTCTACCGGACAGGGGACGTAATCAGCCCCAGCATTTT

cdr3_length: 15
d_call: .
v_call: TRBV19
clone_size: .
j_call: TRBJ1-1
cdr3_aa: CASSISPTGSTEAFF
cdr3_nt: TGTGCCAGTAGTATATCCCCGACAGGAAGCACTGAAGCTTTCTTT

cdr3_length: 14
d_call: .
v_call: TRBV5-4
clone_size: .
j_call: TRBJ2-2
cdr3_aa: CASSRGGTAGELFF
cdr3_nt: TGTGCCAGCAGCCGAGGGGGTACCGCCGGGGAGCTGTTTTTT

cdr3_length: 14
d_call: .
v_call: TRBV30
clone_size: .
j_call: TRBJ2-1
cdr3_aa: CAWSSRLPYNEQFF
cdr3_nt: TGTGCCTGGAGTTCCCGACTACCCTACAATGAGCAGTTCTTC